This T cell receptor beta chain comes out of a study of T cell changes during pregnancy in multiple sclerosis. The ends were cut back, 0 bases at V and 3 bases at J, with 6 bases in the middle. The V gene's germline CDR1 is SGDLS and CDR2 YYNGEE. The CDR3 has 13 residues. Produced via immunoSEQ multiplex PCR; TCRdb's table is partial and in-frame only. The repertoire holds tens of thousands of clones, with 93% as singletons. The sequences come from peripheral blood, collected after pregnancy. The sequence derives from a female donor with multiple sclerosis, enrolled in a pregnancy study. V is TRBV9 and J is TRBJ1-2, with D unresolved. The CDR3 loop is CASSVGQDYGYTF. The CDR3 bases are TGTGCCAGCAGCGTAGGGCAGGACTATGGCTACACCTTC.